This TCR beta chain was sequenced in a study of identical twins. Trimming shortened V by 5 bases and J by 8 bases, and 6 bases separated the two germline ends. Germline V gives CDR1 KGHDR, CDR2 SFDVKD. The CDR3 is made up of 11 amino acids. Findings and limits, study-wide: There was more out-of-frame TCR alpha sharing in monozygotic twins than models estimated. Low generation probability was overrepresented in out-of-frame alpha sequences shared by twins. Invariant cells of the MAIT and iNKT types might have partly distorted the zero-insertion analyses.

This clonotype was observed at least ten times. Its antigen is still unknown. TCRdb recomputed calls from the 5' RACE reads with MiXCR, one row per CDR3 protein. The sample holds about 240,000 distinct CDR3 sequences, more than 9% seen once. Sequencing was done on a sample of memory T cells sorted from blood. The sequence derives from a man aged 45-60 years in good health. This chain connects TRBV24-1 to TRBJ2-1; D remains ambiguous. Here the CDR3 DNA reads TGTGCCACCAGTGCTCGGGATGAGCAGTTCTTC. As protein: CATSARDEQFF.